This TCR beta chain was identified in a study of sequential checkpoint blockade in melanoma. Looking at the study overall: After both sequences, patients received maintenance nivolumab. TCRβ was sequenced from DNA of about 94 pretreatment tumors.

General study findings and limits: Patients with week-13 increases in T-cell fraction and clonality benefited about 30 times more often.

Treatment in this sample: randomized to nivolumab then ipilimumab (arm A) or the reverse (arm B). None of the patients previously received DNA-damaging chemotherapy. Sample share makes this clone medium-sized (0.01 to 0.1%). The antigen remains undetermined. Trimming took 4 bases from V and 2 from J, leaving 21 bases between them. Germline assignment: CDR1 SGDLS and CDR2 YYNGEE. The CDR3 contains 17 residues. Here immunoSEQ multiplex PCR was the method, and the copy in TCRdb shows in-frame clones only, minus some. The sample lists about 900 clones, around 20% occurring once. The chain has TRBV9 and TRBJ1-2; D uncertain. This clonotype was obtained from a human donor with melanoma. The sequencing here drew on tumor tissue (inferred from file names), taken from a patient given nivolumab and ipilimumab in sequence. The CDR3, as DNA: TGTGCCAGCAGCCGGGCTGCGGGCGCGGGTTCCAACTATGGCTACACCTTC. Translated, it gives CASSRAAGAGSNYGYTF.